This entry lists 9 T cell receptor beta chains sequenced from one sample in a study of CD8 T cells in Susac syndrome. RNA, at about 0.45 to 1 ug, was reverse transcribed with random hexamers. Using its own MiXCR run on the immunoSEQ multiplex PCR reads, TCRdb lists one record per CDR3 protein. The sample consists of approximately 70,000 distinct CDR3 sequences, around 95% of them appearing once. Material for sequencing was CD8+ T cells from PBMCs. The source of these receptors is a human donor in good health.

Only a few counts were recorded for this clonotype. The chain is built from TRBV7-2 and TRBJ2-3; D is uncertain. Per the germline V gene, CDR1 is SGHTA and CDR2 is FQGNSA. The CDR3 is 13 amino acids. V lost 5 bases and J lost 0, with 6 bases in between. CDR3 residues: CASSPPSTDTQYF. CDR3 sequence (DNA): TGTGCCAGCAGCCCCCCCAGCACAGATACGCAGTATTTT.

The chain uses TRBV30 and TRBJ1-2; D perhaps matches TRBD1 (6 bases). The CDR3 is 13 residues long. Trimming pared 1 base from V and 6 bases from J, leaving 12 bases between. The germline CDR1 and CDR2 sequences are GTSNPN and SVGIG (reference sequence). The CDR3, as DNA: TGTGCCTGGAGTGGAGGGGGAGGTGATGGCTACACCTTC. Residues: CAWSGGGGDGYTF.

The V call is TRBV7-9, the J call TRBJ1-1, with 7 bases that match TRBD1. Germline V gene sequence: CDR1 SEHNR, CDR2 FQNEAQ (reference sequence). The V and J ends lost 5 bases and 5 bases, in that order; junction bases with no gene match: 14. This CDR3 comprises 16 residues. CDR3 coding DNA: TGTGCCAGCAGCCCTCCACGGAACAGGGGTCCGACTGAAGCTTTCTTT. Its translation: CASSPPRNRGPTEAFF. Full variable domain (missing parts from reference TRBV7-9 and TRBJ1-1): DTGVSQNPRHKITKRGQNVTFRCDPISEHNRLYWYRQTLGQGPEFLTYFQNEAQLEKSRLLSDRFSAERPKGSFSTLEIQRTEQGDSAMYLCASSPPRNRGPTEAFFGQGTRLTVV.

The chain employs TRBV29-1 and TRBJ1-2; D not resolved. Germline V gives CDR1 SQVTM, CDR2 ANQGSEA. V was pared by 3 bases and J by 8 bases, with 10 bases between. The CDR3 is 11 residues long. Written as DNA, the CDR3 is TGCAGCGTTGATGCGCAGGCGGGCTACACCTTC. This translates into CSVDAQAGYTF. Complete variable domain (other parts from reference TRBV29-1 and TRBJ1-2): SAVISQKPSRDICQRGTSLTIQCQVDSQVTMMFWYRQQPGQSLTLIATANQGSEATYESGFVIDKFPISRPNLTFSTLTVSNMSPEDSSIYLCSVDAQAGYTFGSGTRLTVV.

V and J are TRBV27 and TRBJ2-7; TRBD1 aligns across 8 bases. Germline V gives CDR1 MNHEY, CDR2 SMNVEV (reference sequence). This CDR3 has 16 amino acids. Trimming removed 3 bases from V and 5 bases from J; junction bases left unmatched: 12. In DNA form, the CDR3 reads TGTGCCAGCAGTTTGGCCTCCGGACAGGGTAAGGACGAGCAGTACTTC. Its protein product is CASSLASGQGKDEQYF.

The J gene is TRBJ2-3, the V gene TRBV7-9; the match to TRBD2 covers 8 bases. Looked up from germline, CDR1 is SEHNR and CDR2 is FQNEAQ (reference sequence). CDR3 length: 16 amino acids. Unmatched junction bases numbered 4, after V lost 2 bases and J lost 0 bases. CDR3 residues: CASSLLAGASTDTQYF. CDR3 in DNA: TGTGCCAGCAGCTTACTAGCGGGTGCTAGCACAGATACGCAGTATTTT.

This chain links TRBV27 with TRBJ2-5; TRBD2 might be the D (5 bases). Germline V gene lookup returns CDR1 MNHEY and CDR2 SMNVEV (reference sequence). Trimming stripped 5 bases from V and 5 bases from J, with 12 bases between. CDR3 length: 13 amino acids. CDR3 sequence reads: CASSPQSGETQYF. CDR3 nucleotides: TGTGCCAGCAGTCCCCAATCGGGGGAGACCCAGTACTTC.

In its sample, this clonotype was seen once. The junction differs from germline at one of its ends, possibly a read error. The chain carries TRBV29-1 and TRBJ2-5; possibly TRBD1 for D (6 bases). CDR1 SQVTM and CDR2 ANQGSEA come from the germline V gene. This CDR3 contains 17 residues. CDR3 nucleotides: TGCAGCGTCGAAGAAGGATGGACAGCAGGGGTGGGGGAGACCCAGTACTTC. Amino acids: CSVEEGWTAGVGETQYF.

V gene TRBV11-2 combines with J gene TRBJ2-1; perhaps TRBD1 as D (6 bases). CDR1 SGHAT and CDR2 FQNNGV come from the germline V gene. The CDR3 runs 15 residues. V shed 0 bases and J shed 3 bases, with 9 bases lying between them. CDR3: CASSLDDRFYNEQFF. The DNA of the CDR3 is TGTGCCAGCAGCTTAGATGACAGGTTCTACAATGAGCAGTTCTTC. The full variable domain, completed using reference TRBV11-2 and TRBJ2-1, is EAGVAQSPRYKIIEKRQSVAFWCNPISGHATLYWYQQILGQGPKLLIQFQNNGVVDDSQLPKDRFSAERLKGVDSTLKIQPAKLEDSAVYLCASSLDDRFYNEQFFGPGTRLTVL.